These T cell receptor beta chains were read from a single sample in a study of blood T cell repertoires in COVID-19. Assay used: immunoSEQ multiplex PCR; TCRdb lists only in-frame clones, some missing. The table includes over 9,000 clones, around 80% detected once. The sample was peripheral blood. These receptors came from a man between 70 and 80 years old with active COVID-19. The CDR3 runs from the conserved cysteine through the conserved F or W. A D gene is named only where the DNA matches it firmly. A row's size may be missing; if present it is once, few, many or a size class.

>TRBD1|TRBV7-7|TRBJ2-7|NA
CASSADRVSEQYF
TGTGCTAGCAGCGCGGACAGGGTGAGCGAGCAGTACTTC
>NA|TRBV9|TRBJ2-3|few
CASSAPVRSRLLTDTQYF
TGTGCCAGCAGCGCCCCGGTGAGGAGTAGGCTTCTAACAGATACGCAGTATTTT
>NA|TRBV9|TRBJ2-2|medium-sized
CASSVVPRTGELFF
TGTGCCAGCAGCGTAGTCCCGCGGACCGGGGAGCTGTTTTTT
>NA|TRBV25-1|TRBJ2-1|once
CASQGAYNEQFF
TGTGCCAGCCAAGGGGCCTACAATGAGCAGTTCTTC
>NA|TRBV3-1/TRBV3-2|TRBJ2-6|NA
CASPTGIAFSGANVLTF
TGTGCCAGCCCTACGGGAATCGCATTCTCTGGGGCCAACGTCCTGACTTTC
>TRBD1|TRBV24-1|TRBJ2-1|NA
CATSDPGTGGNNEQFF
TGTGCCACCAGTGACCCTGGGACAGGGGGAAACAATGAGCAGTTCTTC
>TRBD2|TRBV18|TRBJ2-2|NA
CASSRSGSLSNTGELFF
TGTGCCAGCTCACGGAGCGGGAGCCTATCGAACACCGGGGAGCTGTTTTTT
>NA|TRBV9|TRBJ2-3|few
CASSVGAGASSTDTQYF
TGTGCCAGCAGCGTAGGGGCAGGGGCCTCTAGCACAGATACGCAGTATTTT
>NA|TRBV12-3/TRBV12-4|TRBJ2-2|NA
CASSTPPGELFF
TGTGCCAGCAGCACTCCGCCCGGGGAGCTGTTTTTT
>NA|TRBV6-6|TRBJ1-6|few
CASSFLNSPLHF
TGTGCCAGCAGTTTTCTCAATTCACCCCTCCACTTT
>NA|TRBV30|TRBJ1-6|NA
CAWSVVRNSPLHF
TGTGCCTGGAGTGTAGTGAGGAATTCACCCCTCCACTTT
>TRBD1|TRBV19|TRBJ1-4|NA
CASSALTGGDEKLFF
TGTGCCAGTAGTGCCCTGACAGGGGGTGATGAAAAACTGTTTTTT
>TRBD1|TRBV7-8|TRBJ2-1|NA
CASSPRDRGLEQFF
TGTGCCAGCAGCCCTCGGGACAGGGGGCTCGAGCAGTTCTTC
>NA|TRBV5-3|TRBJ2-7|NA
CARYYEQYF
TGTGCCAGATACTACGAGCAGTACTTC
>TRBD1|TRBV5-1|TRBJ1-4|NA
CASSLGQGGPGGNEKLFF
TGCGCCAGCAGCCTGGGACAGGGAGGACCGGGTGGTAATGAAAAACTGTTTTTT
>NA|TRBV18|TRBJ2-1|NA
CASSRFGRSGEQFF
TGTGCCAGCTCACGGTTTGGTCGTTCAGGTGAGCAGTTCTTC
>TRBD1|TRBV3-1/TRBV3-2|TRBJ1-5|NA
CASSTGTVNQPQHF
TGTGCCAGCAGCACCGGGACAGTCAATCAGCCCCAGCATTTT
>NA|TRBV11-2|TRBJ2-7|NA
CASSPLISSYEQYF
TGTGCCAGCAGCCCCCTTATTAGCTCCTACGAGCAGTACTTC
>NA|TRBV19|TRBJ2-7|NA
CASSTSGSYEQYF
TGTGCCAGTAGTACCAGCGGATCCTACGAGCAGTACTTC
>NA|TRBV7-2|TRBJ1-4|NA
CASSLGRGQNEKLFF
TGTGCCAGCAGCTTAGGACGAGGACAGAATGAAAAACTGTTTTTT
>NA|TRBV19|TRBJ2-1|NA
CASTSGGRGANEQFF
TGTGCCAGTACCTCAGGGGGCCGGGGGGCGAATGAGCAGTTCTTC
>NA|TRBV9|TRBJ2-7|NA
CASKRENMGYEQYF
TGTGCCAGCAAGAGGGAGAATATGGGCTACGAGCAGTACTTC
>TRBD1|TRBV7-9|TRBJ2-7|once
CASSLGWTGTYEQYF
TGTGCCAGCAGCTTAGGGTGGACAGGGACCTACGAGCAGTACTTC
>TRBD1|TRBV20-1|TRBJ2-5|NA
CSASLRGRGETQYF
TGCAGTGCTAGTCTGAGGGGGCGTGGGGAGACCCAGTACTTC
>TRBD1|TRBV7-9|TRBJ1-5|few
CASSKTGGNQPQHF
TGTGCCAGCAGCAAGACAGGGGGAAATCAGCCCCAGCATTTT
>TRBD1|TRBV5-1|TRBJ1-6|once
CASSLDDRGREHSPLHF
TGCGCCAGCAGCTTGGACGACAGGGGGCGAGAGCATTCACCCCTCCACTTT
>NA|TRBV25-1|TRBJ1-1|NA
CASSVAGNTEAFF
TGTGCCAGCAGTGTTGCGGGGAACACTGAAGCTTTCTTT
>TRBD2|TRBV7-2|TRBJ2-1|NA
CASSGLAGGVNEQFF
TGTGCCAGCAGTGGACTAGCGGGAGGGGTCAATGAGCAGTTCTTC
>TRBD1|TRBV4-1|TRBJ1-6|NA
CASSQVLDRGLHNSPLHF
TGCGCCAGCAGCCAGGTCCTCGACAGGGGACTTCATAATTCACCCCTCCACTTT
>TRBD2|TRBV6-2/TRBV6-3|TRBJ2-1|NA
CASSYSGLAGNYNEQFF
TGTGCCAGCAGTTACTCCGGACTAGCGGGGAACTACAATGAGCAGTTCTTC
>TRBD2|TRBV27|TRBJ2-2|NA
CASSSGLAAGELFF
TGTGCCAGCAGTTCAGGACTAGCGGCCGGGGAGCTGTTTTTT
>NA|TRBV5-1|TRBJ2-6|once
CASSSTSQAGANVLTF
TGCGCCAGCAGCTCGACCAGTCAGGCCGGGGCCAACGTCCTGACTTTC
>TRBD1|TRBV27|TRBJ2-7|NA
CASVDRYYEQYF
TGTGCCAGCGTGGACAGGTACTACGAGCAGTACTTC
>TRBD1|TRBV25-1|TRBJ2-1|once
CASSELTGASNEQFF
TGTGCCAGCAGTGAACTAACAGGGGCTAGTAATGAGCAGTTCTTC
>NA|TRBV7-3|TRBJ1-2|NA
CASSLGRVQGFNGYTF
TGTGCCAGCAGCTTAGGTCGGGTACAGGGTTTCAATGGCTACACCTTC
>NA|TRBV29-1|TRBJ1-1|NA
CSVESGDAEAFF
TGCAGCGTTGAGTCGGGGGACGCTGAAGCTTTCTTT
>TRBD1|TRBV28|TRBJ2-5|NA
CASRDKGAYQETQYF
TGTGCCAGCAGGGACAAGGGGGCTTACCAAGAGACCCAGTACTTC